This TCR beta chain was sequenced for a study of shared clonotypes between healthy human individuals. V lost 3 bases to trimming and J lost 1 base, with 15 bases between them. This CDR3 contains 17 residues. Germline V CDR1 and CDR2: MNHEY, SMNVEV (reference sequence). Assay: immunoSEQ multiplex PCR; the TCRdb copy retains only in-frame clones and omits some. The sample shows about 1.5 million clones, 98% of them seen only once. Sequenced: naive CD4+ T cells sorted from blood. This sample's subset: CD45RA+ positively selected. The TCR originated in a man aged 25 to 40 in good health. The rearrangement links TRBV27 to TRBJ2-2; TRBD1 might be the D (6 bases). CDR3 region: CASSFSSGQMNTGELFF. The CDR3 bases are TGTGCCAGCAGTTTTTCCAGCGGACAGATGAACACCGGGGAGCTGTTTTTT.